The clone carrying this T cell receptor (beta chain) was seen more than once but under ten times. What it recognizes is unknown. This specimen belongs to a study of beta chain features in type 1 diabetes. General observations from the study: Diminished insertions and augmented deletions at VDJ junctions characterized type 1 diabetes patients. Sequencing the cDNA could make cells with high TCR expression show up more than they should.

Every participating donor gave one draw, a heparinised blood sample averaging about 100 mL. Using CD45RO/CCR7/CD25/CD127/CD95/CD27, CD4+ naive, central memory, regulatory and stem cell-like memory cells were sorted. The germline gives CDR1 SGHRS, CDR2 YFSETQ. This CDR3 has 16 residues. V was cut by 4 bases and J by 2 bases, with 18 bases left in between. Expressed TCRB transcripts were sequenced because the isolated RNA had all been reverse transcribed beforehand. The data were produced by immunoSEQ multiplex PCR, yet TCRdb's version contains in-frame clones alone and is incomplete. Seen here are hundreds of thousands of clones, over 25% observed once, and the top ten hold almost 0.065%.

The chain employs TRBV5-1 and TRBJ1-2, with a tentative D call TRBD1 (6 bases). The TCR was taken from a young man in good health. Source material: naive CD4+ T cells from blood. The CDR3 region is CASSRGTGTNNYGYTF. The CDR3 DNA is TGCGCCAGCAGCCGGGGAACCGGGACAAACAACTATGGCTACACCTTC.